This T cell receptor (beta chain) was identified in a study of cytomegalovirus exposure and HLA in healthy donors. General observations from the study: A later analysis found most CMV-associated TCR beta chains apparently HLA-restricted. The authors enumerated some 170 TCR beta chains as linked to cytomegalovirus. There were some public TCRs occurring in many donors, but most TCR sequences were rare.

In the PCR, 60 Vbeta and 13 Jbeta primers were used. Produced via immunoSEQ multiplex PCR; TCRdb's table is partial and in-frame only. The sample has more than 100,000 clones, 76% seen once. Trimming stripped 4 bases from V and 0 bases from J, with 8 bases between. In germline, CDR1 is SGHRS, CDR2 YFSETQ. This CDR3 has 14 amino acids. Worth noting for this clone: The antigen is unknown.

This TCR was recovered from a young woman in good health and CMV-seropositive. Sequenced input: PBMCs. The chain links TRBV5-1 to TRBJ2-1; no clear D gene. The CDR3 loop reads CASSNSTSYNEQFF. In DNA, the CDR3 is TGCGCCAGCAGCAACAGTACCTCCTACAATGAGCAGTTCTTC.